A selection of T cell receptor beta chains follows, all from one sample in a study of beta chain features in type 1 diabetes. Sequencing was performed with immunoSEQ multiplex PCR; in TCRdb, only in-frame clones are kept and a portion is missing. The sample yields 160,000 or so clones, roughly 8% seen once. Material for sequencing was central memory CD4+ T cells from blood. The receptors shown here come from a woman aged 18-29 years with type 1 diabetes. Each CDR3 is given with its conserved first and last residue. A D gene is named only where the DNA matches it firmly. Size values are once, few and many counts, or a class for expanded clones, and some rows have none.

>TRBJ1-2|TRBV30|.|13|.
CAWSTDTNYGYTF
TGTGCCTGGAGTACGGACACAAACTATGGCTACACCTTC
>TRBJ2-3|TRBV28|.|15|.
CASFQSGGRTDTQYF
TGTGCCAGCTTTCAAAGTGGCGGCCGCACAGATACGCAGTATTTT
>TRBJ1-1|TRBV25-1|.|13|.
CASSGLAGAEAFF
TGTGCCAGCAGTGGCCTTGCGGGGGCTGAAGCTTTCTTT
>TRBJ2-2|TRBV28|.|13|.
CAGGASSTGELFF
TGTGCCGGGGGGGCGTCGAGCACCGGGGAGCTGTTTTTT
>TRBJ2-7|TRBV11-2|.|16|TRBD2
CASSSPGLAGSYEQYF
TGTGCCAGCAGCTCCCCCGGACTAGCGGGATCCTACGAGCAGTACTTC
>TRBJ2-1|TRBV20-1|.|11|.
CSGQGRVEQFF
TGCAGTGGACAAGGGCGGGTTGAGCAGTTCTTC
>TRBJ2-5|TRBV10-3|.|14|.
CAISEPTGSETQYF
TGTGCCATCAGTGAGCCGACAGGTAGCGAGACCCAGTACTTC
>TRBJ2-1|TRBV4-1|few|15|TRBD2
CASSLVGGAVDEQFF
TGCGCCAGCAGCCTGGTCGGGGGGGCCGTGGATGAGCAGTTCTTC
>TRBJ1-5|TRBV6-6|.|14|.
CASSYPEGHQPQHF
TGTGCCAGCAGTTACCCGGAGGGGCATCAGCCCCAGCATTTT
>TRBJ1-1|TRBV7-2|.|12|TRBD1
CASSLGTGEAFF
TGCGCCAGCAGCCTAGGGACAGGTGAAGCTTTCTTT
>TRBJ2-1|TRBV10-3|few|13|.
CAIQGGSYNEQFF
TGTGCCATCCAGGGGGGTAGCTACAATGAGCAGTTCTTC
>TRBJ2-4|TRBV4-3|few|16|TRBD1
CASSEVDRGTKNIQYF
TGCGCCAGCAGCGAAGTGGACAGGGGAACGAAAAACATTCAGTACTTC
>TRBJ2-5|TRBV7-8|few|11|.
CASTLKETQYF
TGTGCCAGCACCCTTAAAGAGACCCAGTACTTC
>TRBJ2-4|TRBV7-9|few|17|.
CASSPSGSGLSKNIQYF
TGTGCCAGCAGCCCGAGTGGCAGCGGCTTATCCAAAAACATTCAGTACTTC
>TRBJ2-5|TRBV19|many|14|.
CASSIVGGFETQYF
TGTGCCAGTAGTATCGTTGGCGGGTTCGAGACCCAGTACTTC
>TRBJ2-5|TRBV7-2|.|14|.
CASSLPRVGETQYF
TGTGCCAGCAGCTTACCCAGGGTTGGAGAGACCCAGTACTTC
>TRBJ1-6|TRBV29-1|few|12|.
CSVGGGNSPLHF
TGCAGCGTTGGGGGCGGCAATTCACCCCTCCACTTT
>TRBJ2-4|TRBV29-1|few|13|TRBD2
CSVKKESGGPVYF
TGCAGCGTCAAGAAGGAGAGCGGGGGCCCGGTCTACTTC
>TRBJ2-2|TRBV7-2|.|17|.
CASSLAPTTTNTGELFF
TGTGCCAGCAGCTTAGCGCCCACGACTACGAACACCGGGGAGCTGTTTTTT
>TRBJ1-6|TRBV4-1|few|16|.
CASSQDHGEWNSPLHF
TGCGCCAGCAGCCAAGATCACGGGGAGTGGAATTCACCCCTCCACTTT